This is a list of T cell receptor beta chains from one sample in a study of CD8+CD57+ T cells in acquired aplastic anemia. Using its own MiXCR run on the reads, TCRdb lists one record per CDR3 protein. The data hold over 150,000 distinct CDR3 sequences, with around 40% observed a single time. Source material: sorted CD4+, CD8+, or CD8+CD57+ T cells (not recorded which) from PBMCs. These TCRs come from a human donor in good health. Both conserved end residues are part of each CDR3. Each record gives: J gene, clone size, V gene, D gene, CDR3 protein, CDR3 DNA. The D gene is left open where the match is weak. Clone size, where shown, is once, few, many, or a class for clones that have expanded.

TRBJ2-7,many,TRBV5-5,NA,CASSNPQGGAYEQYF,TGTGCCAGCAGCAACCCACAGGGGGGGGCTTACGAGCAGTACTTC
TRBJ1-2,many,TRBV5-5,NA,CASSSEVRPVTVYTF,TGTGCCAGCAGTTCCGAAGTTCGCCCAGTCACGGTCTACACCTTC
TRBJ2-1,NA,TRBV10-3,NA,CAISDSYNEQFF,TGTGCCATCAGTGATTCGTACAATGAGCAGTTCTTC
TRBJ1-1,few,TRBV30,NA,CAWKSDTPREAFF,TGTGCCTGGAAGTCAGACACCCCGCGAGAAGCTTTCTTT
TRBJ2-1,NA,TRBV25-1,TRBD2,CAGLLAGANNEQFF,TGTGCCGGACTACTAGCGGGAGCTAACAATGAGCAGTTCTTC
TRBJ2-1,NA,TRBV11-2,TRBD1,CASSAYRDSSYNGQFF,TGTGCCAGCAGCGCATACCGGGACAGCTCCTACAATGGGCAGTTCTTC
TRBJ2-1,many,TRBV7-3,TRBD2,CASRSGGIAGEREQFF,TGTGCCAGCAGGTCCGGAGGGATAGCGGGAGAGAGAGAGCAGTTCTTC
TRBJ2-5,NA,TRBV7-7,NA,CASSRTAVQETQYF,TGTGCTAGCAGCCGGACAGCTGTCCAAGAGACCCAGTACTTC
TRBJ2-2,many,TRBV20-1,TRBD1,CSARVGQGNTGELFF,TGCAGTGCTAGAGTCGGACAGGGAAACACCGGGGAGCTGTTTTTT
TRBJ2-1,many,TRBV20-1,TRBD2,CSARGLAGRSYNEQFF,TGCAGTGCCAGAGGACTAGCGGGCCGCTCCTACAATGAGCAGTTCTTC
TRBJ2-2,many,TRBV5-1,NA,CASSLRAGNTGELFF,TGCGCCAGCAGCTTGAGGGCAGGGAACACCGGGGAGCTGTTTTTT
TRBJ1-2,NA,TRBV2,NA,CASANQGRYGYTF,TGTGCCAGCGCAAATCAGGGAAGGTATGGCTACACCTTC
TRBJ2-3,many,TRBV20-1,TRBD2,CSASISSGRAEDTQYF,TGCAGTGCATCAATTTCCAGCGGGAGGGCCGAAGATACGCAGTATTTT
TRBJ2-6,few,TRBV11-2,NA,CASSFFPPPGANVLAF,TGTGCCAGCAGCTTTTTTCCCCCTCCTGGGGCCAACGTCCTGGCTTTC
TRBJ2-3,NA,TRBV20-1,TRBD2,CSAASGLATDTQYF,TGCAGTGCGGCCTCGGGACTAGCAACAGATACGCAGTATTTT
TRBJ1-6,once,TRBV15,TRBD1,CATRGEGQGAHSPLHF,TGTGCCACCAGAGGGGAAGGGCAGGGGGCACATTCACCCCTCCACTTT
TRBJ2-1,once,TRBV5-1,TRBD2,CASRIDSGPYNEQFF,TGCGCCAGCAGGATTGATAGCGGGCCGTACAATGAGCAGTTCTTC
TRBJ2-2,many,TRBV7-6,TRBD1,CASSLQGLGQNTGELFF,TGTGCCAGCAGCCTACAGGGGCTAGGGCAGAACACCGGGGAGCTGTTTTTT
TRBJ2-2,many,TRBV7-2,NA,CASSLAASPPTGELFF,TGTGCCAGCAGCTTAGCAGCTTCCCCCCCGACCGGGGAGCTGTTTTTT
TRBJ2-7,NA,TRBV15,NA,CATSKSRLDYEQYF,TGTGCCACCAGCAAGTCGCGGCTAGACTACGAGCAGTACTTC
TRBJ2-7,once,TRBV12-3/TRBV12-4,TRBD1,CASTLGGTGQRYF,TGTGCCAGCACCCTAGGTGGGACAGGGCAACGGTACTTC
TRBJ2-3,NA,TRBV19,TRBD2,CASSALAGPTDTQYF,TGTGCCAGTAGTGCACTAGCGGGACCCACAGATACGCAGTATTTT
TRBJ2-5,many,TRBV7-2,NA,CASSSRQGSQETQYF,TGTGCCAGCAGCTCCCGGCAGGGTTCCCAAGAGACCCAGTACTTC
TRBJ1-5,few,TRBV6-1,NA,CASSEAGCGNQPQHF,TGTGCCAGCAGTGAAGCGGGGTGCGGCAATCAGCCCCAGCATTTT
TRBJ2-5,many,TRBV11-3,NA,CASSPPAEQETQYF,TGTGCCAGCAGCCCACCGGCGGAGCAAGAGACCCAGTACTTC
TRBJ1-1,many,TRBV9,NA,CASSVGPANTEAFF,TGTGCCAGCAGCGTAGGCCCAGCCAACACTGAAGCTTTCTTT
TRBJ1-5,many,TRBV7-9,NA,CASSLMGDQPQHF,TGTGCCAGCAGCTTAATGGGAGATCAGCCCCAGCATTTT
TRBJ1-1,once,TRBV12-3/TRBV12-4,NA,CASSPTLGTEAFF,TGTGCCAGCAGCCCCACCCTGGGCACTGAAGCTTTCTTT